Listed below are T cell receptor beta chains from one sample, sequenced in a study of T cells after yellow fever vaccination. TCRdb processed the 5' RACE reads anew with MiXCR; each CDR3 protein has one entry. The sample has more than 450,000 distinct CDR3 sequences; 21% are singletons. The sample here was PBMCs, taken 21 days after the first yellow fever vaccination. The receptors originated from a man between 18 and 29 years old who received the YFV17D yellow fever vaccine. The CDR3 runs from the conserved cysteine through the conserved F or W. D genes are given only for firm matches. Not every row has a clone size; where given, it reads once, few, many or a size class.

size	length	V	D	J	CDR3	DNA
.	14	TRBV11-2	.	TRBJ1-1	CASSLDLGRTEAFF	TGTGCCAGCAGCTTAGATCTGGGGCGGACTGAAGCTTTCTTT
.	14	TRBV20-1	TRBD1	TRBJ2-7	CSALTGTGTYEQYF	TGCAGTGCTCTCACTGGGACAGGGACCTACGAGCAGTACTTC
.	15	TRBV12-3/TRBV12-4	TRBD2	TRBJ2-1	CASTPSGGANNEQFF	TGTGCCAGCACCCCTAGCGGGGGGGCAAACAATGAGCAGTTCTTC
few	13	TRBV20-1	TRBD1	TRBJ1-2	CSARTGQGYGYTF	TGCAGTGCCCGGACGGGACAGGGCTATGGCTACACCTTC
.	14	TRBV20-1	.	TRBJ2-3	CSARKSLPQDTQYF	TGCAGTGCTAGGAAATCACTACCGCAGGATACGCAGTATTTT
.	14	TRBV6-5	.	TRBJ1-5	CASSNRGINQPQHF	TGTGCCAGCAGTAACCGGGGTATCAATCAGCCCCAGCATTTT
.	16	TRBV7-2	TRBD1	TRBJ1-2	CASSRQGAGGWYGYTF	TGTGCCAGCAGCCGACAGGGAGCGGGGGGTTGGTATGGCTACACCTTC
.	13	TRBV6-1	TRBD1	TRBJ2-3	CASRRQGWNTQYF	TGTGCCAGCAGGAGACAGGGGTGGAATACGCAGTATTTT
.	13	TRBV7-2	.	TRBJ2-7	CASGRTVSYEQYF	TGTGCCAGCGGCAGGACAGTCTCCTACGAGCAGTACTTC
few	14	TRBV7-3	.	TRBJ1-1	CASSNDQGSTEAFF	TGTGCCAGCAGCAACGATCAGGGGTCCACTGAAGCTTTCTTT
many	17	TRBV5-1	.	TRBJ1-1	CASSLIGLGAMNTEAFF	TGCGCCAGCAGCTTGATAGGGCTCGGGGCCATGAACACTGAAGCTTTCTTT
few	18	TRBV10-2	.	TRBJ2-1	CASRETFLRSQSYNEQFF	TGCGCCAGCAGGGAGACGTTCCTCCGCAGCCAGTCCTACAATGAGCAGTTCTTC
once	17	TRBV6-2/TRBV6-3	TRBD2	TRBJ2-1	CASSYGRRTSGNNEQFF	TGTGCCAGCAGTTACGGGCGCAGGACTAGCGGGAACAATGAGCAGTTCTTC
.	14	TRBV5-1	.	TRBJ1-2	CASSLEVANYGYTF	TGCGCCAGCAGCTTGGAAGTCGCTAACTATGGCTACACCTTC
few	14	TRBV11-2	.	TRBJ2-5	CASSPRTGMETQYF	TGTGCCAGCAGCCCGAGGACGGGAATGGAGACCCAGTACTTC
many	15	TRBV28	.	TRBJ2-2	CASSLGGVGTGELFF	TGTGCCAGCAGTTTAGGGGGCGTGGGGACCGGGGAGCTGTTTTTT
few	14	TRBV20-1	.	TRBJ2-7	CSASDRGWAYEQYF	TGCAGTGCTAGTGACCGAGGTTGGGCTTACGAGCAGTACTTC
.	15	TRBV9	.	TRBJ2-2	CASSVAGVATGELFF	TGTGCCAGCAGCGTAGCAGGGGTTGCCACCGGGGAGCTGTTTTTT
.	14	TRBV12-3/TRBV12-4	.	TRBJ1-1	CASTSRGGTTEAFF	TGTGCCAGCACCTCTAGGGGGGGGACGACTGAAGCTTTCTTT
.	13	TRBV18	.	TRBJ2-5	CATASQSQETQYF	TGTGCCACCGCCTCACAGTCGCAAGAGACCCAGTACTTC
few	13	TRBV27	TRBD2	TRBJ2-3	CASRPSGTDTQYF	TGTGCCAGCAGGCCTAGCGGGACAGATACGCAGTATTTT
once	15	TRBV11-2	TRBD1	TRBJ2-7	CASSPQWTGNHEQYF	TGTGCCAGCAGCCCCCAGTGGACAGGGAACCACGAGCAGTACTTC
.	13	TRBV5-1	TRBD1	TRBJ2-5	CASVQGDQETQYF	TGCGCCAGCGTACAGGGGGACCAAGAGACCCAGTACTTC
many	11	TRBV28	.	TRBJ2-3	CASTRSDTQYF	TGTGCCAGCACGCGTTCAGATACGCAGTATTTT